This T cell receptor (beta chain) was identified in a study of blood T cell repertoires in COVID-19. Overall study: Samples came from the United States, Italy and Spain, spanning acute and convalescent COVID-19. T cells, B-cell-depleted T cells, or PBMCs provided the cDNA or gDNA that served as material.

Under the authors' procedure: Researchers report that nucleated cell counts were estimated from reference gene primer amplification. Produced via immunoSEQ multiplex PCR; TCRdb's table is partial and in-frame only. V, J and clone size reflect that table, while D and trimming were determined from the DNA. The profile shows 200,000 or so clones, 70% to 90% of them singletons. The CDR3 extends over 12 amino acids. With 4 bases removed from V and 8 bases from J, the gap between germline ends came to 11 bases. The germline gives CDR1 PRHDT, CDR2 FYEKMQ (reference sequence). This chain connects TRBV13 to TRBJ1-2, with a weak D call TRBD1 (6 bases). Sequencing was performed on peripheral blood. This receptor was identified in a man aged 55 to 70 with acute or convalescent COVID-19. As DNA, the CDR3 is TGTGCCAGCAGCTCCGCAGGGGAGGGCTACACCTTC. Its protein product is CASSSAGEGYTF. Complete variable domain (other parts from reference TRBV13 and TRBJ1-2): AAGVIQSPRHLIKEKRETATLKCYPIPRHDTVYWYQQGPGQDPQFLISFYEKMQSDKGSIPDRFSAQQFSDYHSELNMSSLELGDSALYFCASSSAGEGYTFGSGTRLTVV.